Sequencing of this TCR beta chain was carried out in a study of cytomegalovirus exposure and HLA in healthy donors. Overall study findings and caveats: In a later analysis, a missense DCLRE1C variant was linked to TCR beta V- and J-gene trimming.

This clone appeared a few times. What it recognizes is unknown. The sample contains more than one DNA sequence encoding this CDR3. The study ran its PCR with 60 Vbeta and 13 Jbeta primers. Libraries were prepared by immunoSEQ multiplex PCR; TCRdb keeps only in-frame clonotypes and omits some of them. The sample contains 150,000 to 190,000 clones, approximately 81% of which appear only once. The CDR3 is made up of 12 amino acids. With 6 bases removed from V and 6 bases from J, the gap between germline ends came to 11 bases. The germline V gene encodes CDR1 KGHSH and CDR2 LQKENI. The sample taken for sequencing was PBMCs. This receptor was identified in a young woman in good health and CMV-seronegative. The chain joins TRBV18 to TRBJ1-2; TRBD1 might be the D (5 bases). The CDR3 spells CASSPTGDGYTF. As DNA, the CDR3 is TGTGCCAGCTCGCCCACGGGGGATGGCTACACCTTC.